The 20 T cell receptor beta chains below come from one sample, sequenced in a study of shared clonotypes between healthy human individuals. Here immunoSEQ multiplex PCR was the method, and the copy in TCRdb shows in-frame clones only, minus some. Of hundreds of thousands of clones listed, 95% to 98% are singletons. What was sequenced was naive CD4+ T cells sorted from blood. Subset here: CD45RA+ positively selected. The source of these receptors is a woman aged 30 to 39 in good health.

This chain joins TRBV4-2 and TRBJ2-7; 13 positions agree with TRBD2. The V gene's germline CDR1 is LGHNA and CDR2 YNFKEQ. The junction had 6 bases not matched to a gene; V was cut back by 1 base and J by 3 bases. The CDR3 runs to 17 residues. Here the CDR3 DNA reads TGTGCCAGCAGCCAAGCCGGGACTAGCGGGACAGGCTACGAGCAGTACTTC. Protein product: CASSQAGTSGTGYEQYF.

V gene TRBV19 combines with J gene TRBJ2-7; D perhaps matches TRBD2 (5 bases). Germline V gene lookup returns CDR1 LNHDA and CDR2 SQIVND (reference sequence). CDR3 length equals 13 residues. V was shortened by 4 bases and J by 7 bases, with 14 bases between the two germline ends. The CDR3 sequence: CASSTGPSKEQYF. The CDR3 nucleotides read TGTGCCAGTAGTACGGGCCCTAGCAAGGAGCAGTACTTC.

The chain is built from TRBV27 and TRBJ2-2; TRBD2 matches 12 bases. There are 16 residues in the CDR3. V trimming: 6 bases; J trimming: 4 bases; junction bases outside the gene matches: 6. Germline assignment: CDR1 MNHEY and CDR2 SMNVEV (reference sequence). CDR3 loop: CASRQTSGRFTGELFF. The DNA for the CDR3 is TGTGCCAGCAGGCAGACTAGCGGGAGATTCACCGGGGAGCTGTTTTTT.

The rearrangement links TRBV28 to TRBJ2-5; D uncertain. The J call may be mistaken, given a closer DNA end match to TRBJ2-7. Germline V gives CDR1 MDHEN, CDR2 SYDVKM. The CDR3 is 16 amino acids. The CDR3 loop is CASSPPQTVRLYEQYF. In DNA, the CDR3 is TGTGCCAGCAGCCCCCCCCAAACGGTCCGATTATACGAGCAGTACTTC.

The chain carries TRBV5-1 and TRBJ2-5, with 10 bases matching TRBD1. CDR1 is SGHRS, CDR2 YFSETQ, per germline. This CDR3 spans 14 amino acids. The V segment lost 3 bases and the J segment 4 bases; nucleotides outside the gene matches: 3. The CDR3 loop is CASSWGQGRETQYF. Here the CDR3 DNA reads TGCGCCAGCAGCTGGGGACAGGGGAGAGAGACCCAGTACTTC. Filled out from reference TRBV5-1 and TRBJ2-5, the complete variable domain reads KAGVTQTPRYLIKTRGQQVTLSCSPISGHRSVSWYQQTPGQGLQFLFEYFSETQRNKGNFPGRFSGRQFSNSRSEMNVSTLELGDSALYLCASSWGQGRETQYFGPGTRLLVL.

A note on this clone: This sample also contains other DNA sequences that code for the same CDR3. This rearrangement joins TRBV7-9 to TRBJ2-3; TRBD1 matches at 9 bases. CDR1 is SEHNR and CDR2 is FQNEAQ in the germline V gene (reference sequence). The ends lost 1 base at V and 5 bases at J; junction bases unmatched: 4. This CDR3 is built from 15 residues. The CDR3 loop is CASSLGTGVGDTQYF. The CDR3 bases are TGTGCCAGCAGCTTAGGGACAGGGGTTGGAGATACGCAGTATTTT.

The rearrangement joins TRBV29-1 to TRBJ2-7; D perhaps matches TRBD2 (5 bases). CDR3 size: 13 residues. Germline V gene data show CDR1 as SQVTM and CDR2 as ANQGSEA. V was trimmed by 6 bases and J by 3 bases, leaving 15 bases between them. In DNA, the CDR3 is TGCAGCGTCCGAGGGCTAGCTAGCTACGAGCAGTACTTC. Translating gives CSVRGLASYEQYF.

The chain has TRBV6-1 and TRBJ1-3; TRBD1 is a possible D gene (5 bases). V lost 2 bases to trimming and J lost 3 bases, with 11 bases between them. In germline, CDR1 is MNHNS, CDR2 SASEGT. This CDR3 contains 15 residues. The CDR3 nucleotides read TGTGCCAGCAGTGAACCTGGGGCGCGTGGAAACACCATATATTTT. It is translated as CASSEPGARGNTIYF.

This sequence joins TRBV28 and TRBJ2-5; 7 bases are a match to TRBD1. V lost 7 bases and J lost 1; bases outside the gene matches: 6. Germline-derived CDR1 and CDR2 are MDHEN and SYDVKM. The CDR3 has 14 residues. The CDR3 loop is CASTRDRVQETQYF. The CDR3 coding sequence is TGTGCCAGCACCAGAGACAGGGTCCAAGAGACCCAGTACTTC.

V gene TRBV6-5 combines with J gene TRBJ2-7; no clear D. Trimming pared 0 bases from V and 4 bases from J, leaving 16 bases between. The CDR3 consists of 16 residues. Germline CDR1 and CDR2: MNHEY and SVGAGI. The CDR3 region is CASSYSRRALGYEQYF. The CDR3 nucleotides are TGTGCCAGCAGTTACTCGAGGCGAGCTTTGGGGTACGAGCAGTACTTC.

CDR3 in DNA: TGCGCCAGCACCATTGGGGGCAGGGTAGCCGGTGGCTACACCTTC. Protein sequence: CASTIGGRVAGGYTF. The chain joins TRBV5-1 to TRBJ1-2; maybe TRBD1 (6 bases). The CDR3 extends over 15 amino acids. Germline lookup yields CDR1 SGHRS and CDR2 YFSETQ. V lost 6 bases to trimming and J lost 7 bases, with 22 bases between them.

This chain's CDR3 is CASGTGQPTYEQYF. DNA for the CDR3: TGCGCCAGCGGAACGGGACAGCCAACCTACGAGCAGTACTTC. The chain links TRBV5-1 to TRBJ2-7, with 7 bases aligning to TRBD1. The CDR3 spans 14 residues. V was clipped by 7 bases and J by 2 bases; unmatched bases: 9. The germline gives CDR1 SGHRS, CDR2 YFSETQ.

The chain joins TRBV27 to TRBJ2-2, with 8 nucleotides matching TRBD1. The J segment lost 3 bases and the V segment lost 5 bases, leaving 8 bases of the junction unmatched. This CDR3 has 16 residues. Germline lookup yields CDR1 MNHEY and CDR2 SMNVEV (reference sequence). DNA of the CDR3: TGTGCCAGCAGTCCATCGGGACAGGCGGACACCGGGGAGCTGTTTTTT. As protein: CASSPSGQADTGELFF.

The chain combines TRBV18 with TRBJ2-3; 7 positions agree with TRBD2. There are 15 residues in the CDR3. Germline loops: CDR1 KGHSH, CDR2 LQKENI. Trimming took 2 bases from V and 2 from J; bases not matched to a gene: 4. This CDR3 reads CASSPSAGVTDTQYF. CDR3 bases: TGTGCCAGCTCACCATCCGCGGGGGTCACAGATACGCAGTATTTT.

The chain is built from TRBV4-1 and TRBJ2-2; 9 bases are a match to TRBD1. The germline V gene has CDR1 MGHRA and CDR2 YSYEKL. The CDR3 runs to 19 residues. V lost 0 bases to trimming and J lost 0 bases; unmatched junction nucleotides: 8. CDR3 amino acids: CASSQDGTGTLANTGELFF. CDR3 coding DNA: TGCGCCAGCAGCCAAGACGGGACAGGGACTCTAGCGAACACCGGGGAGCTGTTTTTT.

Remarks on this clone: An end of the junction differs from the germline gene, which may be a read error. This chain joins TRBV5-4 and TRBJ1-2, with 9 bases matching TRBD1. Germline loops: CDR1 SGHNT, CDR2 YYREEE (reference sequence). The CDR3 has 13 amino acids. CDR3 protein: CASRLERDRACTF. CDR3 DNA: TGTGCCAGCAGATTGGAGCGGGACAGGGCTTGCACCTTC.

J is TRBJ1-5 and V is TRBV6-5; D gene uncertain. The V gene lost 6 bases and the J gene lost 0 bases, with 12 bases spanning the gap. CDR3 length equals 15 residues. The germline V gene encodes CDR1 MNHEY and CDR2 SVGAGI. As DNA, the CDR3 is TGTGCCAGCAGCTCCCTGGCCCATAGCAATCAGCCCCAGCATTTT. It encodes CASSSLAHSNQPQHF.

The chain employs TRBV28 and TRBJ2-1, with D hard to call. From germline, CDR1 is MDHEN and CDR2 SYDVKM. Trimming stripped 6 bases from V and 0 bases from J, with 15 bases between. This CDR3 has 16 residues. The CDR3 nucleotides are TGTGCCAGCAGCTCCCACGGGCCAAGCTCCTACAATGAGCAGTTCTTC. Translated, it gives CASSSHGPSSYNEQFF. The variable domain in full, completed from reference TRBV28 and TRBJ2-1, reads DVKVTQSSRYLVKRTGEKVFLECVQDMDHENMFWYRQDPGLGLRLIYFSYDVKMKEKGDIPEGYSVSREKKERFSLILESASTNQTSMYLCASSSHGPSSYNEQFFGPGTRLTVL.

This chain connects TRBV28 to TRBJ1-5, with TRBD1 as a possible D gene (5 bases). This CDR3 contains 16 residues. The germline V and J ends were trimmed by 6 bases and 7 bases, with 22 bases remaining between them. The germline V gene has CDR1 MDHEN and CDR2 SYDVKM. The CDR3 is CASSFGDGGYYQPQHF. The CDR3 bases are TGTGCCAGCAGCTTTGGCGATGGGGGTTACTACCAGCCCCAGCATTTT.

This chain connects TRBV7-7 to TRBJ2-3, with 10 bases that match TRBD2. V dropped 5 bases and J dropped 8; count of bases not matched to a gene: 16. This CDR3 comprises 17 residues. Germline V CDR1 and CDR2: SSHAT, FNYEAQ (reference sequence). CDR3 sequence reads: CASSRGVAGGPGGTQYF. The CDR3 DNA is TGTGCCAGCAGCCGAGGGGTAGCGGGAGGCCCGGGGGGTACGCAGTATTTT. Looking up the rest from reference TRBV7-7 and TRBJ2-3 gives the full variable domain: GAGVSQSPRYKVTKRGQDVTLRCDPISSHATLYWYQQALGQGPEFLTYFNYEAQPDKSGLPSDRFSAERPEGSISTLTIQRTEQRDSAMYRCASSRGVAGGPGGTQYFGPGTRLTVL.